This T cell receptor beta chain was identified in a study of blood T cell repertoires in COVID-19. About the study: The samples span acute and convalescent COVID-19 from the United States, Italy and Spain.

Germline CDR1 is SGHAT and CDR2 is FQNNGV. The ends were cut back, 4 bases at V and 3 bases at J, with 11 bases in the middle. The CDR3 has 14 amino acids. Per the original data handling: Scientists estimated how many nucleated cells there were by amplifying reference gene primers. Repertoires were generated with immunoSEQ multiplex PCR, while TCRdb's copy carries only in-frame clones and drops some. That table gives V, J and clone size, and the DNA gave D and trimming. Here the sample spans 300,000 to 350,000 clones, approximately 89% being singletons. V and J are TRBV11-2 and TRBJ2-3; D gene ambiguous. The sample consisted of peripheral blood. The TCR originated in a woman aged 25 to 39 with COVID-19, enrolled during active disease. The chain's CDR3 is CASSYPSPTDTQYF. The CDR3 nucleotides are TGTGCCAGCAGCTACCCCAGTCCGACAGATACGCAGTATTTT. Drawing the rest from reference TRBV11-2 and TRBJ2-3, the complete variable domain is EAGVAQSPRYKIIEKRQSVAFWCNPISGHATLYWYQQILGQGPKLLIQFQNNGVVDDSQLPKDRFSAERLKGVDSTLKIQPAKLEDSAVYLCASSYPSPTDTQYFGPGTRLTVL.